These T cell receptor beta chains were read from a single sample in a study of pediatric ulcerative colitis. The table came from immunoSEQ multiplex PCR; TCRdb's copy has only in-frame clones and leaves some out. The top ten hold approximately 9% of the sample, which has approximately 40,000 clones, 65% to 80% seen once. Sequenced input: gut tissue. All receptors derive from a boy younger than 18 with severe ulcerative colitis. The CDR3 runs from the conserved cysteine through the conserved F or W. Each record gives: V gene, clone size, CDR3 protein. Expanded clones get a size class; other rows say once, few or many, or leave the size out.

TRBV20-1	NA	CSADRFEAFF
TRBV4-2	NA	CASSQNRVSGAQGELFF
TRBV7-9	NA	CASSGTLSYNEQFF
TRBV6-1	NA	CASSEGWQGLAEQYF
TRBV7-9	NA	CASSLEENTEAFF
TRBV5-1	NA	CASSSGEPTDTQYF
TRBV6-6	NA	CASSYTGYNGYTF
TRBV18	NA	CASSPSTGNTIYF
TRBV5-6	NA	CASSLGGVLSGNTIYF
TRBV7-6	NA	CASSLIVGDLGTDTQYF
TRBV6-5	NA	CASQRTAQETQYF
TRBV6-5	few	CASSYASATNEKLFF
TRBV5-1	NA	CASSLLGPPKEKLFF
TRBV5-1	NA	CASSLEQVLIQTQYF
TRBV10-3	NA	CAISESGVVGDTDTQYF
TRBV5-1	NA	CASSSEQGFGYTF
TRBV6-5	once	CASSPISLGGTEAFF
TRBV10-3	NA	CAISETSGGASRAGELFF